The table lists the clone carrying this TCR beta chain with many counts. No antigen is known for it. Germline CDR1 reads GTSNPN; CDR2 reads SVGIG (reference sequence). The CDR3 consists of 16 residues. V dropped 3 bases and J dropped 6; count of bases not matched to a gene: 15. The sample originates from a study of T-cell memory formation after mild COVID-19. Findings of the study overall: CD4+ clones that contracted lay mainly in CM and EM; CD8+ ones lay in EMRA. Whereas later expanders leaned CD4+, clones contracting day 15 to 85 showed a balanced CD4/CD8 makeup.

TCRdb independently ran MiXCR on the 5' RACE reads; one entry per CDR3 protein. This sample carries fewer than 600,000 distinct CDR3 sequences, less than 25% of them seen once, and the ten largest clones take around 8.4%. Material: PBMCs or a T cell subset sorted from them (not recorded which). The gene calls are TRBV30 and TRBJ2-7; TRBD1 matches 9 bases. The sequence derives from an adult woman who had mild COVID-19 (a few samples of this study predate the infection). Cell type and time point are not known. CDR3 sequence (DNA): TGTGCCTGGAGCCTCACAGGGGACAGGGTAAGGGGCGAGCAGTACTTC. Translation: CAWSLTGDRVRGEQYF.